This record covers a single TCR beta chain. Its antigen is unknown. Nothing much larger sits one base from this clone, and base qualities are not available. This entry comes from a study of technical replicates of blood from a handful of donors (TCRdb year 2017). Reading from cysteine to phenylalanine, the CDR3 counts 14 amino acids. The entry retains the CDR3 DNA only, 42 bases that are in frame from base 1. V is cut by 3 bases and J by 1 base, and the space between the germline ends is 9 bases. CDR1 PRHDT and CDR2 FYEKMQ were looked up in the germline V gene (reference sequence). To prepare the library, the immunoSEQ multiplex PCR assay was applied. This immuneACCESS table, as held by TCRdb, lists in-frame sequences with V and J called but not all clones. Of the missing ones, under half trace to an unresolved V gene in checked studies; the others have no known cause. Counted in this sample were fewer than 70,000 clones; 70% to 90% of them appeared once. The leading ten clones occupy approximately 5.4% of the sample.

The material sequenced was PBMCs. The rearrangement joined TRBV13 to TRBJ1-2; the D gene assignment is ambiguous. This receptor was taken from a human donor in good health. Some clones in this sample may be carry-over from other donors' samples. CDR3 protein: CASSFSPGNYGYTF. The DNA sequence is as follows: TGTGCCAGCAGCTTTTCCCCGGGTAACTATGGCTACACCTTC.